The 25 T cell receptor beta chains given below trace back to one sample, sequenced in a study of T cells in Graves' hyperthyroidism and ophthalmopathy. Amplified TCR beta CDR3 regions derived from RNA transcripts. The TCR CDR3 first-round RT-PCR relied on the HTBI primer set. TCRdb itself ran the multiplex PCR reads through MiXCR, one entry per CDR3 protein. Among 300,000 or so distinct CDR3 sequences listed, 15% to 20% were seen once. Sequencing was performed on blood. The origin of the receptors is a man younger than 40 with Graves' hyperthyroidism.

The CDR3 loop reads CASRRTSGPGDTQYF. CDR3 coding DNA: TGTGCCAGCCGACGGACTAGCGGGCCCGGGGATACGCAGTATTTT. The genes are TRBV7-3 and TRBJ2-3; 11 nucleotides line up with TRBD2. Germline loops: CDR1 SGHTA, CDR2 FQGTGA. V lost 8 bases to trimming and J lost 6 bases; unmatched junction nucleotides: 10. The CDR3 is made up of 15 amino acids. Combining the CDR3 with reference TRBV7-3 and TRBJ2-3 gives the whole variable domain GAGVSQTPSNKVTEKGKYVELRCDPISGHTALYWYRQSLGQGPEFLIYFQGTGAADDSGLPNDRFFAVRPEGSVSTLKIQRTERGDSAVYLCASRRTSGPGDTQYFGPGTRLTVL.

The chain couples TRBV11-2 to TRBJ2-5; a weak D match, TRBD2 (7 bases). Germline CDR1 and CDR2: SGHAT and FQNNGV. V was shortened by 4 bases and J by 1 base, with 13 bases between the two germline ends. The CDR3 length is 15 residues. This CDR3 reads CASSSGASGQETQYF. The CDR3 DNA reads TGTGCCAGCAGCTCGGGGGCTAGCGGCCAAGAGACCCAGTACTTC.

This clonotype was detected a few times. CDR3 region: CASSGDHGYTF. The CDR3 DNA is TGTGCCAGCAGTGGGGACCATGGCTACACCTTC. V usage is TRBV12-3 or TRBV12-4 and J usage is TRBJ1-2; possible D gene TRBD1, 5 bases. V lost 5 bases to trimming and J lost 6 bases, with 7 bases between them. This CDR3 contains 11 residues.

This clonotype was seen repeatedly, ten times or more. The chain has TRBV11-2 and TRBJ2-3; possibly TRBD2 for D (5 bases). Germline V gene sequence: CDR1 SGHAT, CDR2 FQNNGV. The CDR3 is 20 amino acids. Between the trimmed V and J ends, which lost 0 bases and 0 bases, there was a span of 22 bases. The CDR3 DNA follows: TGTGCCAGCAGCTTAGAAGACGGACTTGAGATTCCCGTCAGCACAGATACGCAGTATTTT. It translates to CASSLEDGLEIPVSTDTQYF.

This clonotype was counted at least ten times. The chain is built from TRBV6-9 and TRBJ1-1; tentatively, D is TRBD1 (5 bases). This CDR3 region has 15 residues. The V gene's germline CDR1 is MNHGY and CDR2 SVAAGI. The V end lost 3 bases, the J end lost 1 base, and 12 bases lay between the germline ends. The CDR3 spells CASSYRAGGNTEAFF. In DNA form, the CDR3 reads TGTGCCAGCAGTTACAGGGCCGGTGGGAACACTGAAGCTTTCTTT.

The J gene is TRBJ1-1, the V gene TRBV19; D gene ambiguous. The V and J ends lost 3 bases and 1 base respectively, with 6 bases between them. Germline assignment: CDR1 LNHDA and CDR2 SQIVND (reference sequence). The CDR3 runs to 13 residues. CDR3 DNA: TGTGCCAGTAGTATTTCCAGGAACACTGAAGCTTTCTTT. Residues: CASSISRNTEAFF.

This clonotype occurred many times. The CDR3 coding sequence is TGCGCCAGCAGTGAGAACTGGGAGCCCTACGAGCAGTACTTC. It specifies CASSENWEPYEQYF. V and J are TRBV10-1 and TRBJ2-7, with D tentatively TRBD2 (5 bases). CDR3 length: 14 amino acids. Germline V gene data show CDR1 as WNHNN and CDR2 as SYGVQD (reference sequence). Trimming took off 2 bases at V and 2 bases at J, with 10 bases between the two ends.

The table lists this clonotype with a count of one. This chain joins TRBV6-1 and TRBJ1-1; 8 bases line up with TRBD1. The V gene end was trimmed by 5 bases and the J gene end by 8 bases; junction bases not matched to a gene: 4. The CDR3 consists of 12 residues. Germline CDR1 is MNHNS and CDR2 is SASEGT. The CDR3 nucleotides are TGTGCCAGCAGTAGGGGGACAGGCGAAGCTTTCTTT. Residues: CASSRGTGEAFF.

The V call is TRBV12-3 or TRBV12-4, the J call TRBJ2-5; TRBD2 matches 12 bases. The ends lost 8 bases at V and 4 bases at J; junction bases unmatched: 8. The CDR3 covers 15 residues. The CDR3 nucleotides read TGTGCCAGCTTCCGACTAGCGGGAGAGGGAGAGACCCAGTACTTC. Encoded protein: CASFRLAGEGETQYF.

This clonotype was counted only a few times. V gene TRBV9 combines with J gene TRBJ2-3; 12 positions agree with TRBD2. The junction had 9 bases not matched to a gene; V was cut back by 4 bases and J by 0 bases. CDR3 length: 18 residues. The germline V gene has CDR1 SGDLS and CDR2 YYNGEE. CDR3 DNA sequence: TGTGCCAGCAGCCCGGGGACTAGCGGGCGGACTAGCACAGATACGCAGTATTTT. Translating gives CASSPGTSGRTSTDTQYF. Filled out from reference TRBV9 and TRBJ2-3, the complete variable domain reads DSGVTQTPKHLITATGQRVTLRCSPRSGDLSVYWYQQSLDQGLQFLIQYYNGEERAKGNILERFSAQQFPDLHSELNLSSLELGDSALYFCASSPGTSGRTSTDTQYFGPGTRLTVL.

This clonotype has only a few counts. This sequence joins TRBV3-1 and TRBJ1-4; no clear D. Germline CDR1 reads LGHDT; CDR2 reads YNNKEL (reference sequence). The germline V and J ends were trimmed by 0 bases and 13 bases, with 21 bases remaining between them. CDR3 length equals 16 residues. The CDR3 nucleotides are TGTGCCAGCAGCCAAGATCCGAATTTACGGCCCAGCGGACTGTTTTTT. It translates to CASSQDPNLRPSGLFF.

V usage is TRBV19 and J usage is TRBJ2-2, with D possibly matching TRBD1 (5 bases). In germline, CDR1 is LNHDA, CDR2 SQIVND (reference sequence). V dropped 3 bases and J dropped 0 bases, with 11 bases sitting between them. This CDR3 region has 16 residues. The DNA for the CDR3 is TGTGCCAGTAGTATTGGGGCCTCCGCGAACACCGGGGAGCTGTTTTTT. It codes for CASSIGASANTGELFF.

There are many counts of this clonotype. CDR3 coding DNA: TGTGCCAGCAGGTTCCCCCTACAGGGTGCCGACACTGAAGCTTTCTTT. Its translation: CASRFPLQGADTEAFF. The chain is built from TRBV2 and TRBJ1-1, with D perhaps matching TRBD1 (6 bases). Germline V gives CDR1 SNHLY, CDR2 FYNNEI. Trimming took off 6 bases at V and 3 bases at J, with 20 bases between the two ends. CDR3 length equals 16 residues.

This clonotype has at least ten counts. The CDR3 is CASSLEQGDRPYRRNQPQHF. Here the CDR3 DNA reads TGCGCCAGCAGCTTGGAACAGGGGGACCGACCCTATAGGCGCAATCAGCCCCAGCATTTT. The chain links TRBV5-1 to TRBJ1-5; 8 bases line up with TRBD1. The CDR3 is made up of 20 amino acids. Germline CDR1 SGHRS, CDR2 YFSETQ. Trimming took 0 bases from V and 2 from J; bases not matched to a gene: 16.

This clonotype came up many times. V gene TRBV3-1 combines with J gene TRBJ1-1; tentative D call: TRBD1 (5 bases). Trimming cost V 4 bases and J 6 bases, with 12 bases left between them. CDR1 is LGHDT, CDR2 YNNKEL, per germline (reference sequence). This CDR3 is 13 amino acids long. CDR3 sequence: CASSPRPGAEAFF. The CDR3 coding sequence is TGTGCCAGCAGCCCCCGGCCGGGGGCTGAAGCTTTCTTT.

Here the CDR3 DNA reads TGTGCCAGCAGTTACGTCAGGGGAGGCACTGAAGCTTTCTTT. Its translation: CASSYVRGGTEAFF. The chain links TRBV6-4 to TRBJ1-1; tentatively, D is TRBD1 (6 bases). Germline V CDR1 and CDR2: MRHNA, SNTAGT. Deletions cut 5 bases from V and 4 bases from J, with 14 bases between. The length of the CDR3 is 14 residues.

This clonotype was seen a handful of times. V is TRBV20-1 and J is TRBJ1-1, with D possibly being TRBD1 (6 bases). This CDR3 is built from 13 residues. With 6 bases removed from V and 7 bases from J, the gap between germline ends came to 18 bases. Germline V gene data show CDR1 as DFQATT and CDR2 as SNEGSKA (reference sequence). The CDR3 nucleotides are TGCAGTGCCGAAATCCCGGGGGCTGATGAAGCTTTCTTT. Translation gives CSAEIPGADEAFF.

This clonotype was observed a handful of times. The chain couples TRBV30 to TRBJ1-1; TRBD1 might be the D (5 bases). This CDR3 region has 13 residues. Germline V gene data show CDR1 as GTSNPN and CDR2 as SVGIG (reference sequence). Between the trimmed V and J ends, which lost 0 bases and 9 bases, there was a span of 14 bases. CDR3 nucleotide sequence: TGTGCCTGGAGTGTAGGGGTTGGCAGGCAAGCTTTCTTT. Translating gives CAWSVGVGRQAFF.

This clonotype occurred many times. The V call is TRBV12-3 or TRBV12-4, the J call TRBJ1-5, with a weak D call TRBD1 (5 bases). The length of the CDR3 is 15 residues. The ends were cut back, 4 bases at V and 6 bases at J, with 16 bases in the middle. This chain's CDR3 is CASSYRGTSGQPQHF. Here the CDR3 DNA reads TGTGCCAGCAGTTACCGCGGGACGTCGGGTCAGCCCCAGCATTTT.

CDR3 residues: CAIGSSRTDTQYF. The CDR3 DNA follows: TGTGCCATCGGATCCTCCCGCACAGATACGCAGTATTTT. The chain carries TRBV10-3 and TRBJ2-3, with D uncertain. The V gene lost 8 bases and the J gene lost 1 base, with 10 bases spanning the gap. The CDR3 has 13 residues. Per germline, CDR1 ENHRY and CDR2 SYGVKD.

The chain's CDR3 is CASSFEGLNYGYTF. The CDR3 bases are TGTGCCAGCAGTTTCGAAGGGCTTAACTATGGCTACACCTTC. The chain joins TRBV12-3 or TRBV12-4 to TRBJ1-2; D is unresolved. The CDR3 runs to 14 residues. Trimming stripped 3 bases from V and 1 base from J, with 9 bases between.

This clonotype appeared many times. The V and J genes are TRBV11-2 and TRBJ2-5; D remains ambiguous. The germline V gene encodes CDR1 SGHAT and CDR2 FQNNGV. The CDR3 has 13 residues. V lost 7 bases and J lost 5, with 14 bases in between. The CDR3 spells CASTKAGVETQYF. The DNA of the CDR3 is TGTGCCAGCACCAAGGCAGGAGTGGAGACCCAGTACTTC.

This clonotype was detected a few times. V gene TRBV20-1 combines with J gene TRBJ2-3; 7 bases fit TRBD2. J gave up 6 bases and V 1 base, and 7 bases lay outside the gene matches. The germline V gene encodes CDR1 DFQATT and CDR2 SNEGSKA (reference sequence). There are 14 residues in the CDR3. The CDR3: CSARGRGDSDTQYF. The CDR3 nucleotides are TGCAGTGCTAGAGGCCGGGGGGATTCGGATACGCAGTATTTT.

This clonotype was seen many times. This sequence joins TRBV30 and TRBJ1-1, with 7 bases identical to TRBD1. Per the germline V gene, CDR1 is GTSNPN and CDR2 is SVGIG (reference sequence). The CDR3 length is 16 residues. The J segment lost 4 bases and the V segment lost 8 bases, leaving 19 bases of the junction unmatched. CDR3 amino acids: CAGSTGTMGVATEAFF. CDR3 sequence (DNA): TGTGCCGGGTCGACAGGGACCATGGGGGTGGCCACTGAAGCTTTCTTT.

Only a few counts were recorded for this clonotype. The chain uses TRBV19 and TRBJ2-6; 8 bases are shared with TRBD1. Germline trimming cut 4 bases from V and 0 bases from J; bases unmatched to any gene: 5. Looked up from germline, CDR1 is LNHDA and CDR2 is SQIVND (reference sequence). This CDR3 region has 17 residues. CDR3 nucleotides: TGTGCCAGTAGTAGAGGACAGGGAAACTCTGGGGCCAACGTCCTGACTTTC. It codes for CASSRGQGNSGANVLTF.